One sample yielded the 7 T cell receptor beta chains listed below, sequenced in a study of siplizumab effects on memory and regulatory T cells. The protocol was immunoSEQ multiplex PCR, while the TCRdb copy is restricted to in-frame clones and leaves out a portion. The table lists approximately 84,000 clones, 95% of them singletons. The sample taken for sequencing was CD8+ T cells sorted from blood. The receptors were sampled from a human donor in good health.

The gene calls are TRBV4-2 and TRBJ2-4; maybe TRBD1 (7 bases). The CDR3 runs to 18 residues. The V end lost 4 bases, the J end lost 1 base, and 20 bases lay between the germline ends. Germline-derived CDR1 and CDR2 are LGHNA and YNFKEQ. The CDR3, as DNA: TGTGCCAGCAGCCCCGAAGCCCAGGGGGGAAATGCCAAAAACATTCAGTACTTC. It is translated as CASSPEAQGGNAKNIQYF.

J is TRBJ1-1 and V is TRBV7-9; 7 bases are shared with TRBD1. Germline CDR1 SEHNR, CDR2 FQNEAQ (reference sequence). There are 15 residues in the CDR3. J gave up 4 bases and V 2 bases, and 7 bases lay outside the gene matches. CDR3 protein: CASSLSGRGGTEAFF. CDR3 nucleotide sequence: TGTGCCAGCAGCTTATCGGGCAGGGGGGGCACTGAAGCTTTCTTT.

The CDR3 spells CASSLRLLRPHYSNQPQHF. CDR3 in DNA: TGTGCCAGCAGCTTACGTCTCTTACGGCCTCATTATAGCAATCAGCCCCAGCATTTT. The chain links TRBV7-4 to TRBJ1-5; D is unclear. Germline V gives CDR1 SGHVT, CDR2 SQSDAQ. Trimming stripped 2 bases from V and 0 bases from J, with 20 bases between. This CDR3 region has 19 residues.

The chain combines TRBV5-1 with TRBJ2-1; weak D call: TRBD1 (5 bases). The germline V gene encodes CDR1 SGHRS and CDR2 YFSETQ. V was shortened by 4 bases and J by 9 bases, with 11 bases between the two germline ends. The CDR3 has 12 amino acids. CDR3 loop: CASSPDKSEQFF. Here the CDR3 DNA reads TGCGCCAGCAGCCCGGACAAGTCTGAGCAGTTCTTC.

The chain is built from TRBV4-1 and TRBJ1-5; D is perhaps TRBD1 (5 bases). The V and J ends lost 1 base and 0 bases respectively, with 16 bases between them. Germline assignment: CDR1 MGHRA and CDR2 YSYEKL. The length of the CDR3 is 18 residues. This CDR3 reads CASSQATVYIDSNQPQHF. CDR3 DNA sequence: TGCGCCAGCAGCCAAGCGACAGTGTACATTGATAGCAATCAGCCCCAGCATTTT.

The genes are TRBV27 and TRBJ2-7; D remains unclear. Between the trimmed V and J ends, which lost 0 bases and 4 bases, there was a span of 7 bases. Germline assignment: CDR1 MNHEY and CDR2 SMNVEV (reference sequence). The CDR3 loop spans 13 amino acids. CDR3 DNA: TGTGCCAGCAGTTTATCGAGAGTATACGAGCAGTACTTC. Translation gives CASSLSRVYEQYF.

The CDR3 DNA is TGTGCCAGCAGCTTAGTTAGCGGGAGCTCCTACGAGCAGTACTTC. Protein product: CASSLVSGSSYEQYF. This chain connects TRBV7-8 to TRBJ2-7; the match to TRBD2 covers 9 bases. Trimming took 1 base from V and 0 from J; bases not matched to a gene: 1. This CDR3 contains 15 residues. Germline CDR1 is SGHVS and CDR2 is FQNEAQ.